The clone carrying this TCR beta chain appeared a few times. This sample stems from a study of cytomegalovirus exposure and HLA in healthy donors. At the level of the study: Around 180 million T cells yielded over 90 million unique TCR beta sequences in earlier analysis.

It was with 60 Vbeta and 13 Jbeta primers that the PCR ran. The table came from immunoSEQ multiplex PCR; TCRdb's copy has only in-frame clones and leaves some out. This sample has about 190,000 clones, with about 81% found just once. CDR3 length: 15 amino acids. V lost 6 bases to trimming and J lost 1 base, with 15 bases between them. Germline CDR1 reads LGHNA; CDR2 reads YNFKEQ. This TCR was sampled from a man between 18 and 29 years old in good health and CMV-seronegative. V is TRBV4-2 and J is TRBJ1-1; a possible D gene is TRBD1 (6 bases). Material for sequencing was PBMCs. This CDR3 is CASRELTGRNTEAFF. DNA for the CDR3: TGTGCCAGCAGAGAATTGACAGGCCGGAACACTGAAGCTTTCTTT.